One sample yielded the 10 T cell receptor beta chains listed below, sequenced in a study of cytomegalovirus exposure and HLA in healthy donors. A multiplex PCR was run with 60 Vbeta primers and 13 Jbeta primers. The table came from immunoSEQ multiplex PCR; TCRdb's copy has only in-frame clones and leaves some out. This sample has more than 55,000 clones, with roughly four fifths found just once. The specimen was PBMCs. The receptors were gathered from a human donor in good health.

This chain uses TRBV4-3 with TRBJ1-6; possibly TRBD1 for D (6 bases). This CDR3 is 17 amino acids long. Trimming shortened V by 0 bases and J by 7 bases, and 16 bases separated the two germline ends. Germline V gives CDR1 LGHNA, CDR2 YSLEER. Here the CDR3 DNA reads TGCGCCAGCAGCCAAGATCCCCCGGCAGGGGAAAATTCACCCCTCCACTTT. This translates into CASSQDPPAGENSPLHF.

The sample holds a few counts of this clone. J is TRBJ1-6 and V is TRBV6-5; D is possibly TRBD1 (5 bases). Germline-derived CDR1 and CDR2 are MNHEY and SVGAGI. V lost 4 bases, J lost 10 bases, and 17 bases lay in between. CDR3 length: 15 residues. The CDR3 sequence: CASSSNAGLGSPLHF. DNA for the CDR3: TGTGCCAGCAGTTCCAATGCAGGGCTCGGGTCACCCCTCCACTTT.

The V and J genes are TRBV5-1 and TRBJ2-7; a possible D gene is TRBD2 (6 bases). The germline gives CDR1 SGHRS, CDR2 YFSETQ. The germline V and J ends were trimmed by 4 bases and 1 base, with 15 bases remaining between them. This CDR3 is built from 15 residues. As DNA, the CDR3 is TGCGCCAGCAGCCTTCGGGCGGGGTCTTCCTACGAGCAGTACTTC. Its protein product is CASSLRAGSSYEQYF. The full variable domain, completed using reference TRBV5-1 and TRBJ2-7, is KAGVTQTPRYLIKTRGQQVTLSCSPISGHRSVSWYQQTPGQGLQFLFEYFSETQRNKGNFPGRFSGRQFSNSRSEMNVSTLELGDSALYLCASSLRAGSSYEQYFGPGTRLTVT.

The rearrangement joins TRBV6-5 to TRBJ2-7; TRBD1 aligns across 10 bases. The junction had 8 bases not matched to a gene; V was cut back by 6 bases and J by 3 bases. The CDR3 sequence is 15 residues long. Germline CDR1 and CDR2: MNHEY and SVGAGI. In DNA form, the CDR3 reads TGTGCCAGCAGATACCGGGACAGGGGATTCTACGAGCAGTACTTC. Translated, it gives CASRYRDRGFYEQYF.

The chain combines TRBV7-9 with TRBJ1-4; D might be TRBD1 (6 bases). The germline V and J ends were trimmed by 5 bases and 7 bases, with 11 bases remaining between them. The CDR3 spans 13 residues. Germline V gives CDR1 SEHNR, CDR2 FQNEAQ (reference sequence). CDR3 coding DNA: TGTGCCAGCAGCAGGACAGTTGGTGAAAAACTGTTTTTT. It translates to CASSRTVGEKLFF.

The chain links TRBV23-1 to TRBJ1-5, with D perhaps TRBD1 (5 bases). TRBV23-1 is an open reading frame, and its role is uncertain. The V gene lost 2 bases and the J gene lost 6 bases, with 20 bases spanning the gap. CDR3 length: 17 amino acids. DNA for the CDR3: TGCGCCAGCAGTCAACCCCAACCAGGGCGGTACGGTCAGCCCCAGCATTTT. It encodes CASSQPQPGRYGQPQHF.

Judged by abundance, this clone is medium-sized. The chain employs TRBV25-1 and TRBJ2-1; tentatively, D is TRBD2 (6 bases). V dropped 6 bases and J dropped 8 bases, with 20 bases sitting between them. This CDR3 is built from 15 residues. From germline, CDR1 is MGHDK and CDR2 SYGVNS. CDR3 in amino acids: CASSKREFLIDEQFF. CDR3 bases: TGTGCCAGCAGCAAACGGGAGTTTTTAATCGATGAGCAGTTCTTC.

The V and J genes are TRBV27 and TRBJ2-7; 9 bases line up with TRBD2. Germline values: CDR1 MNHEY, CDR2 SMNVEV (reference sequence). Germline trimming cut 5 bases from V and 3 bases from J; bases unmatched to any gene: 17. The CDR3 consists of 18 residues. The CDR3 is CASSASTARSSGNYEQYF. The CDR3 nucleotides are TGTGCCAGCAGTGCTTCAACCGCACGATCTAGCGGGAACTACGAGCAGTACTTC.

The chain carries TRBV7-9 and TRBJ2-1, with 7 bases matching TRBD1. The CDR3 extends over 15 amino acids. CDR1 is SEHNR, CDR2 FQNEAQ, per germline (reference sequence). V lost 2 bases to trimming and J lost 4 bases; unmatched junction nucleotides: 5. The CDR3 protein is CASSLTRGQYNEQFF. CDR3 nucleotides: TGTGCCAGCAGCTTAACCCGGGGACAGTACAATGAGCAGTTCTTC.

CDR3 nucleotides: TGTGCCTGGGGGACAGGGACGAGCGGCTACACCTTC. It yields the protein CAWGTGTSGYTF. The chain carries TRBV30 and TRBJ1-2; 9 nucleotides agree with TRBD1. CDR1 and CDR2 (germline): GTSNPN, SVGIG (reference sequence). This CDR3 has 12 residues. V was pared by 5 bases and J by 8 bases, with 6 bases of the junction left unmatched. Filled out from reference TRBV30 and TRBJ1-2, the complete variable domain reads SQTIHQWPATLVQPVGSPLSLECTVEGTSNPNLYWYRQAAGRGLQLLFYSVGIGQISSEVPQNLSASRPQDRQFILSSKKLLLSDSGFYLCAWGTGTSGYTFGSGTRLTVV.